This entry concerns a single T cell receptor (beta chain). Germline values: CDR1 LGHNT, CDR2 FRNRAP. J lost 7 bases, V lost 4 bases, and 6 bases had no gene match. The CDR3 loop spans 13 amino acids. The sample is drawn from a study of blood T cell repertoires in COVID-19. Original handling: Cell counts per sample came from amplifying reference gene primers. The method was immunoSEQ multiplex PCR; TCRdb's version includes in-frame clones alone and lacks a portion of them. V and J calls and clone size are given by that table; D and trimming were obtained from the DNA. The sample includes fewer than 250,000 clones, roughly 84% of them seen just once.

Sequenced: peripheral blood. The TCR comes from an elderly woman with COVID-19, enrolled during active disease. The V gene is TRBV12-5, the J gene TRBJ2-5; the match to TRBD2 covers 7 bases. This CDR3 reads CASGWEAGRTQYF. The DNA of the CDR3 is TGTGCTAGTGGTTGGGAAGCGGGGCGGACCCAGTACTTC.